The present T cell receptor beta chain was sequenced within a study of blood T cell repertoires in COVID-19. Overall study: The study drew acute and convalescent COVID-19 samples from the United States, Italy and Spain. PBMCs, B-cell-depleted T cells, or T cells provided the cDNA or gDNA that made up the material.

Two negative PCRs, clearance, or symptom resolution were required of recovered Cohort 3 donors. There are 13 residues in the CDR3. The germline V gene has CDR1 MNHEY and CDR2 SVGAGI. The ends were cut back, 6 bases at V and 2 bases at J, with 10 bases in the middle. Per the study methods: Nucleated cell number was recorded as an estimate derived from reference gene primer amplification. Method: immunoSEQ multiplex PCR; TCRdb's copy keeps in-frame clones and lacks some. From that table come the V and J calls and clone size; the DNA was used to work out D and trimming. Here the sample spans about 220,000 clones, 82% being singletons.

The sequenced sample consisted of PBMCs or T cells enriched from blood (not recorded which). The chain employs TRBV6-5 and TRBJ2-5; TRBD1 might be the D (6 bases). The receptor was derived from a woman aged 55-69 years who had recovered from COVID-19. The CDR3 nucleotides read TGTGCCAGCAGGATGGACAGACAAGAGACCCAGTACTTC. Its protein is CASRMDRQETQYF.